This T cell receptor (beta chain) was sequenced during a study of cytomegalovirus exposure and HLA in healthy donors. Trimming pared 6 bases from V and 4 bases from J, leaving 15 bases between. Germline V gene data show CDR1 as MDHEN and CDR2 as SYDVKM. The CDR3 loop spans 14 amino acids. The PCR made use of 60 Vbeta and 13 Jbeta primers. The data were produced by immunoSEQ multiplex PCR, yet TCRdb's version contains in-frame clones alone and is incomplete. Here the sample spans about 210,000 clones, around 86% being singletons. Findings and caveats of the study: Some TCR beta chains (about 180 of them) were listed as cytomegalovirus-associated. In a later analysis, a missense DCLRE1C variant was linked to TCR beta V- and J-gene trimming.

In the case of this clone: No antigen is known for it.

The clonotype comes from a woman aged 45-65 years in good health and CMV-seropositive. The chain links TRBV28 to TRBJ1-1; D is perhaps TRBD1 (5 bases). Sequencing was carried out using PBMCs. CDR3 loop: CASSLINRGTEAFF. CDR3 nucleotides: TGTGCCAGCAGCTTAATAAATAGGGGCACTGAAGCTTTCTTT.